Listed here are 3 T cell receptor beta chains from one sample, sequenced in a study of T cells after yellow fever vaccination. TCRdb independently ran MiXCR on the 5' RACE reads; one entry per CDR3 protein. Of a few hundred thousand distinct CDR3 sequences in the sample, over 4% are singletons; the top ten hold about 22%. Sample: PBMCs, taken 5 days after the yellow fever booster vaccination. These receptors were collected from a man aged 18-30 years who received the YFV17D yellow fever vaccine.

The V and J genes are TRBV7-9 and TRBJ2-1; 10 nucleotides line up with TRBD2. The J segment lost 3 bases and the V segment lost 3 bases, leaving 8 bases of the junction unmatched. The germline gives CDR1 SEHNR, CDR2 FQNEAQ (reference sequence). The CDR3 length is 17 residues. The CDR3 region has the DNA TGTGCCAGCAGCTTCTCCCTAGCGGGGGATAACTACAATGAGCAGTTCTTC. This gives the protein CASSFSLAGDNYNEQFF. The full variable domain, its missing parts supplied by reference TRBV7-9 and TRBJ2-1, is DTGVSQNPRHKITKRGQNVTFRCDPISEHNRLYWYRQTLGQGPEFLTYFQNEAQLEKSRLLSDRFSAERPKGSFSTLEIQRTEQGDSAMYLCASSFSLAGDNYNEQFFGPGTRLTVL.

This sequence joins TRBV6-5 and TRBJ2-3, with D uncertain. Between the trimmed V and J ends, which lost 5 bases and 0 bases, there was a span of 12 bases. Germline lookup yields CDR1 MNHEY and CDR2 SVGAGI. The CDR3 has 15 amino acids. The chain's CDR3 is CASSTIGASTDTQYF. The DNA for the CDR3 is TGTGCCAGCAGTACTATCGGTGCTAGCACAGATACGCAGTATTTT.

The chain couples TRBV5-1 to TRBJ2-5, with 7 bases fitting TRBD2. Losses at the gene ends were 0 bases for V and 0 bases for J; bases not matched to a gene: 5. This CDR3 comprises 16 residues. Germline V gene data show CDR1 as SGHRS and CDR2 as YFSETQ. The CDR3 is CASSLGRGSYQETQYF. The DNA for the CDR3 is TGCGCCAGCAGCTTGGGGCGCGGGAGCTACCAAGAGACCCAGTACTTC.